Sequencing of this T cell receptor beta chain was carried out in a study of metastatic and nonmetastatic thyroid tumors. Study-level points and caveats: Reported TCR beta diversity, measured in blood and tumor, was significantly higher for malignant thyroid tumors than for benign nodules.

This clone was seen only a few times. Its target is unknown. Before thyroid surgery, none of the patients had received any treatment. The CDR3 totals 14 residues. V shed 5 bases and J shed 6 bases, with 13 bases lying between them. The germline CDR1 and CDR2 sequences are SNHLY and FYNNEI. TCRdb re-called the PCR reads through MiXCR. The data show around 4,500 clones, approximately 17% seen once. The chain recombines TRBV2 with TRBJ2-2; D call uncertain. The clonotype was recovered from a female donor with papillary thyroid cancer or a benign thyroid nodule (not recorded which). Some clones in this sample may be carry-over from other donors' samples. Source material: adjacent normal tissue. The CDR3 spells CASSHVPRAGELFF. In nucleotides, the CDR3 is TGTGCCAGCAGTCATGTCCCTAGGGCCGGGGAGCTGTTTTTT.